The 13 T cell receptor beta chains below all came from one sample that was sequenced in a study of blood T cells in healthy people across ages. The authors ran a second PCR of about 7 to 11 cycles using a sample-barcoded 5' primer and a J-beta primer mix. TCRdb reprocessed the 5' RACE reads via MiXCR and lists one record per CDR3 protein. Here the sample spans under 800,000 distinct CDR3 sequences, roughly two fifths being singletons. The sample comprised blood. The receptor set was obtained from a woman aged 60 to 75 in good health.

This clonotype was observed a handful of times. The chain couples TRBV5-1 to TRBJ2-1; 14 nucleotides agree with TRBD2. Germline trimming cut 4 bases from V and 3 bases from J; bases unmatched to any gene: 9. The CDR3 consists of 18 residues. Germline V gives CDR1 SGHRS, CDR2 YFSETQ. The CDR3 is CASSKGLAGVPDYNEQFF. Written as DNA, the CDR3 is TGCGCCAGCAGCAAGGGACTAGCGGGAGTACCAGACTACAATGAGCAGTTCTTC.

Regarding this clonotype: No conserved phenylalanine or tryptophan is present at the end of the CDR3, so a read error is the likely explanation. The chain recombines TRBV28 with TRBJ2-7; D is unclear. V dropped 6 bases and J dropped 7 bases, with 16 bases sitting between them. The germline gives CDR1 MDHEN, CDR2 SYDVKM. There are 13 residues in the CDR3. The CDR3 here is CASSPSGRWEQYL. The DNA of the CDR3 is TGTGCCAGCAGCCCCAGTGGCCGATGGGAGCAGTACTTA.

V is TRBV20-1 and J is TRBJ2-5; perhaps TRBD2 as D (6 bases). Germline CDR1 reads DFQATT; CDR2 reads SNEGSKA (reference sequence). Trimming shortened V by 7 bases and J by 4 bases, and 19 bases separated the two germline ends. This CDR3 is built from 14 residues. The CDR3 sequence: CSVSSVGGGETQYF. DNA of the CDR3: TGCAGTGTATCTTCTGTGGGGGGAGGAGAGACCCAGTACTTC.

The rearrangement uses TRBV11-2 and TRBJ2-3; D is perhaps TRBD2 (6 bases). Germline loops: CDR1 SGHAT, CDR2 FQNNGV. V lost 1 base and J lost 4, with 18 bases in between. This CDR3 has 17 residues. DNA for the CDR3: TGTGCCAGCAGCTTAGCGGCGGGAAGAACCCCCTCAGATACGCAGTATTTT. Translation: CASSLAAGRTPSDTQYF.

The chain is built from TRBV20-1 and TRBJ2-5; D possibly corresponds to TRBD2 (6 bases). The germline CDR1 and CDR2 sequences are DFQATT and SNEGSKA (reference sequence). The V gene lost 1 base and the J gene lost 5 bases, with 17 bases spanning the gap. The CDR3 has 15 residues. DNA of the CDR3: TGCAGTGCTAGAGTCCGGGAGAAAATACTTGAGACCCAGTACTTC. This gives the protein CSARVREKILETQYF.

Worth noting for this clonotype: A read error may be the cause here, since a much bigger clone is one base away. The J gene is TRBJ2-2, the V gene TRBV29-1; TRBD2 aligns across 7 bases. Trimming took 6 bases from V and 6 from J; bases not matched to a gene: 7. Germline V gene lookup returns CDR1 SQVTM and CDR2 ANQGSEA. The CDR3 sequence is 13 residues long. CDR3 loop: CSVVAGPPGELFF. Here the CDR3 DNA reads TGCAGCGTCGTAGCGGGCCCTCCCGGGGAGCTGTTTTTT.

The chain carries TRBV5-1 and TRBJ1-1; a possible D gene is TRBD1 (6 bases). This CDR3 has 14 residues. Trimming removed 9 bases from V and 4 bases from J, with 19 bases in between. The germline CDR1 and CDR2 sequences are SGHRS and YFSETQ. CDR3 region: CATKGAGASTEAFF. DNA of the CDR3: TGCGCCACAAAAGGGGCAGGGGCCAGCACTGAAGCTTTCTTT.

This clonotype has just a few counts. This rearrangement joins TRBV3-1 to TRBJ1-2; D is possibly TRBD1 (6 bases). Trimming removed 4 bases from V and 1 base from J, with 10 bases in between. Germline V lookup: CDR1 LGHDT, CDR2 YNNKEL (reference sequence). This CDR3 is 14 amino acids long. The CDR3 sequence is CASSPGANNYGYTF. For the CDR3, the DNA is TGTGCCAGCAGCCCGGGGGCCAATAACTATGGCTACACCTTC.

This clonotype was observed a few times. The chain uses TRBV4-3 and TRBJ2-7; D unresolved. V was clipped by 4 bases and J by 4 bases, with 14 bases between them. In germline, CDR1 is LGHNA, CDR2 YSLEER. The CDR3 sequence is 14 residues long. CDR3 amino acids: CASSRNEGVYEQYF. The CDR3 DNA reads as TGCGCCAGCAGCCGAAACGAAGGTGTTTACGAGCAGTACTTC.

A single count supports this clonotype. The chain recombines TRBV28 with TRBJ2-3; 7 nucleotides line up with TRBD2. The J segment lost 1 base and the V segment lost 8 bases, leaving 9 bases of the junction unmatched. This CDR3 has 15 residues. Germline assignment: CDR1 MDHEN and CDR2 SYDVKM. As DNA, the CDR3 is TGTGCCAGCGGCGGGGCGGGAGTAGGCACAGATACGCAGTATTTT. This gives the protein CASGGAGVGTDTQYF.

This rearrangement joins TRBV29-1 to TRBJ2-4; D could derive from TRBD1 or TRBD2 (5 bases each). The V gene lost 6 bases and the J gene lost 6 bases, with 21 bases spanning the gap. Germline V gives CDR1 SQVTM, CDR2 ANQGSEA. The length of the CDR3 is 15 residues. The CDR3 DNA follows: TGCAGCGTCTGGACGAGCGGAATAAGGGGAAACATTCAGTACTTC. This sequence encodes CSVWTSGIRGNIQYF. The whole variable domain, filled in from reference TRBV29-1 and TRBJ2-4, reads SAVISQKPSRDICQRGTSLTIQCQVDSQVTMMFWYRQQPGQSLTLIATANQGSEATYESGFVIDKFPISRPNLTFSTLTVSNMSPEDSSIYLCSVWTSGIRGNIQYFGAGTRLSVL.

This clonotype was detected only a few times. V and J are TRBV20-1 and TRBJ1-4, with a weak D call TRBD1 (5 bases). Trimming took 6 bases from V and 5 from J, leaving 19 bases between them. Germline lookup yields CDR1 DFQATT and CDR2 SNEGSKA (reference sequence). The CDR3 runs to 15 residues. This CDR3 reads CSAYPGDGANEKLFF. The CDR3 DNA follows: TGCAGTGCCTACCCCGGGGACGGCGCGAATGAAAAACTGTTTTTT.

This chain links TRBV3-1 with TRBJ1-5, with no clear D. Trimming pared 2 bases from V and 3 bases from J, leaving 8 bases between. This CDR3 is built from 14 residues. Germline CDR1 is LGHDT and CDR2 is YNNKEL (reference sequence). The CDR3 DNA reads TGTGCCAGCAGCCAAATGGGTTTCAATCAGCCCCAGCATTTT. It encodes CASSQMGFNQPQHF.